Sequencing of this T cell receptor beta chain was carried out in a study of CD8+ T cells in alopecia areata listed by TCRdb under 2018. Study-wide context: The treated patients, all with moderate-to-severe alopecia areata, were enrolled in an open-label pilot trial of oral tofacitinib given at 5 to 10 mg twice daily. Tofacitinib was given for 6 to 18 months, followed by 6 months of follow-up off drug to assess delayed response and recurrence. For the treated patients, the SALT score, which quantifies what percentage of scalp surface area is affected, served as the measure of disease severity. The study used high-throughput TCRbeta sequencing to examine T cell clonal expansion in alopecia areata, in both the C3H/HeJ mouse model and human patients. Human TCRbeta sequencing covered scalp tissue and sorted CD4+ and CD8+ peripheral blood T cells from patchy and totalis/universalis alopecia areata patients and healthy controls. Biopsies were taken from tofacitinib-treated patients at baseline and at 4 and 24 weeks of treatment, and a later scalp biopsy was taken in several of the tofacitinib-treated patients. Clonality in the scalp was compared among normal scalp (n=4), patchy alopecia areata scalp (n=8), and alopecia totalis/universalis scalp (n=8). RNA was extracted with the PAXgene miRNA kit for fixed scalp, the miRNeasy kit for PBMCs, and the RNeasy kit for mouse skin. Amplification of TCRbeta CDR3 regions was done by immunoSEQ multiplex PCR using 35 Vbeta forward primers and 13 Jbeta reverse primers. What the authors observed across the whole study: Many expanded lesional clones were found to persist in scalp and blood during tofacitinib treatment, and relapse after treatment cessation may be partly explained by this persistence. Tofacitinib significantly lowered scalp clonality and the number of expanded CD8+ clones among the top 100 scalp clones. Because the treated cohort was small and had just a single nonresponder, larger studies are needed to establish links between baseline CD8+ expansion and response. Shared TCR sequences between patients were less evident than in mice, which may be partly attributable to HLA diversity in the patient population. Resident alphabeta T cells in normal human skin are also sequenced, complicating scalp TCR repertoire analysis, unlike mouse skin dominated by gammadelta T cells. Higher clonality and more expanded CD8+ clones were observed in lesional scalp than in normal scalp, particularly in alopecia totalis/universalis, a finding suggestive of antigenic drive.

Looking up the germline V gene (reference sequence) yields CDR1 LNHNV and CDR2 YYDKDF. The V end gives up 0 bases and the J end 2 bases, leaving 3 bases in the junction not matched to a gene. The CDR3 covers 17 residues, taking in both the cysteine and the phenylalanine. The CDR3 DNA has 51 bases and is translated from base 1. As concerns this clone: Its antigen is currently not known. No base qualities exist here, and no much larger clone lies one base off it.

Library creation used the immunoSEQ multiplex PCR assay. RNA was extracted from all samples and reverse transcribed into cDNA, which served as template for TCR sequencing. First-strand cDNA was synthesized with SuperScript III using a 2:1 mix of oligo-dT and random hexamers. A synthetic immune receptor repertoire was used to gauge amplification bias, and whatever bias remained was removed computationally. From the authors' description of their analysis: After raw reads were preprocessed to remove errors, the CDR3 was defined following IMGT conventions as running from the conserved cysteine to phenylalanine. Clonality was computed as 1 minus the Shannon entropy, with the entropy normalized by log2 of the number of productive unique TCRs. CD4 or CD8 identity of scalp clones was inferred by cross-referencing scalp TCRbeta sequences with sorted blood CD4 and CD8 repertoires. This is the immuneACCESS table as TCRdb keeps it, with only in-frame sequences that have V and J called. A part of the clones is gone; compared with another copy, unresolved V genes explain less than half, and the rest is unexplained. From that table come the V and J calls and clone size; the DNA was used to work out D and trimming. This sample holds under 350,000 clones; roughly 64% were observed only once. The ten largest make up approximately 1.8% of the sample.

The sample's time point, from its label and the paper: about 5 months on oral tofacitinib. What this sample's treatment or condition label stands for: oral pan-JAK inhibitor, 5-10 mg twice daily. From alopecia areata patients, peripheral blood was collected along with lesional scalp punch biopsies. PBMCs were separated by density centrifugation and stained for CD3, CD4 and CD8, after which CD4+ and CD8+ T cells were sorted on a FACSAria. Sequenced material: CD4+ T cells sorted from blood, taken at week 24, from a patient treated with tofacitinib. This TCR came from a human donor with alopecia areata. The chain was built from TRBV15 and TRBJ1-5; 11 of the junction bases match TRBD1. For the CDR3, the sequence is CATSREPGQGGNQPQHF. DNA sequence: TGTGCCACCAGCAGAGAACCGGGACAGGGGGGCAATCAGCCCCAGCATTTT.